These 2 T cell receptor beta chains came from one sample sequenced in a study of CD8+ T cells in alopecia areata. RNA, once extracted, was reverse transcribed into cDNA for use as the sequencing template. Repertoires were generated with immunoSEQ multiplex PCR, while TCRdb's copy carries only in-frame clones and drops some. This sample yields a few hundred thousand clones, of which roughly two fifths are seen a single time; about 0.48% belongs to the top ten. Stated treatment: oral pan-JAK inhibitor, 5-10 mg twice daily. The sequencing used CD4+ T cells sorted from blood, collected at approximately week 30, from a patient treated with tofacitinib. The receptors here all came from a human donor with alopecia areata.

The chain carries TRBV18 and TRBJ2-7; D perhaps matches TRBD2 (6 bases). V lost 1 base and J lost 2, with 9 bases in between. In germline, CDR1 is KGHSH, CDR2 LQKENI. The CDR3 has 14 residues. The chain's CDR3 is CASSPQGGTYEQYF. Here the CDR3 DNA reads TGTGCCAGCTCACCACAAGGCGGGACCTACGAGCAGTACTTC.

There are a few counts of this clone. V gene TRBV13 combines with J gene TRBJ2-7; D gene unclear. The V end was cut by 5 bases, the J end by 3 bases, with 14 bases between. The CDR3 consists of 14 residues. Germline assignment: CDR1 PRHDT and CDR2 FYEKMQ (reference sequence). CDR3 loop: CASSPPNGVYEQYF. The CDR3 coding sequence is TGTGCCAGCAGCCCCCCTAACGGTGTCTACGAGCAGTACTTC.